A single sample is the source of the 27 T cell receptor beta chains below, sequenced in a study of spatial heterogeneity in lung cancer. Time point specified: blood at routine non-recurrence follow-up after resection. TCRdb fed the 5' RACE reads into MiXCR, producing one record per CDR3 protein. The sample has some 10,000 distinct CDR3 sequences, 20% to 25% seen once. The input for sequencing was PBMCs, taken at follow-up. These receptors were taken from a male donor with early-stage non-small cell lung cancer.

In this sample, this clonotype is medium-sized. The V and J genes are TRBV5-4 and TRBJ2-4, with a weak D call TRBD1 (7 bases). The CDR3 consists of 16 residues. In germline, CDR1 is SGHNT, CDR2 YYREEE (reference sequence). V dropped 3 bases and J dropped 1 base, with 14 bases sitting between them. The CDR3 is CASSSAGGRAKNIQYF. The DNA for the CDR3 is TGTGCCAGCAGCTCTGCAGGGGGGAGGGCCAAAAACATTCAGTACTTC.

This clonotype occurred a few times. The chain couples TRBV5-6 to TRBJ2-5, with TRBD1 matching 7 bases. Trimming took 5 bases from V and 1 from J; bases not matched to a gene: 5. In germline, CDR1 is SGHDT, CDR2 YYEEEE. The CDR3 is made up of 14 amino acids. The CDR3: CASRQGTVQETQYF. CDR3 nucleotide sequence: TGTGCCAGCAGACAAGGGACAGTCCAAGAGACCCAGTACTTC.

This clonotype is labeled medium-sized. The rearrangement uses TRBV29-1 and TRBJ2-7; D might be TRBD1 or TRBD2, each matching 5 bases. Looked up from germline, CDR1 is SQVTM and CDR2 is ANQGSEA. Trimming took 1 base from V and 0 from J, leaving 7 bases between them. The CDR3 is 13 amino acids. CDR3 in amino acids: CSVEGGNSYEQYF. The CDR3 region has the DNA TGCAGCGTTGAAGGGGGGAACTCCTACGAGCAGTACTTC.

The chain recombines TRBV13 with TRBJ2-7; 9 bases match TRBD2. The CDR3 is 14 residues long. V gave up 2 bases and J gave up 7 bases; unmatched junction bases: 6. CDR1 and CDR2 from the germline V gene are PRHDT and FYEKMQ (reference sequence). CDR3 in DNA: TGTGCCAGCAGCTTACGCGGGAGGGGTCGAGAGCAGTACTTC. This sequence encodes CASSLRGRGREQYF.

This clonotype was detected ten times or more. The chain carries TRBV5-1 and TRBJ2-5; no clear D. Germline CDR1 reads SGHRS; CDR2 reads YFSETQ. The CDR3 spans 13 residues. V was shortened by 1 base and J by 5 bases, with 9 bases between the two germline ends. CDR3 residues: CASSLFLDETQYF. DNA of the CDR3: TGCGCCAGCAGCTTGTTTCTGGATGAGACCCAGTACTTC.

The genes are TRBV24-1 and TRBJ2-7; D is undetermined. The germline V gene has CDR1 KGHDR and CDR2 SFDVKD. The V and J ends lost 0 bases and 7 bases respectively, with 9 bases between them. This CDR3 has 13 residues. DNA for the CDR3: TGTGCCACCAGTGATTTGTTGACACCTGAGCAGTACTTC. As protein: CATSDLLTPEQYF.

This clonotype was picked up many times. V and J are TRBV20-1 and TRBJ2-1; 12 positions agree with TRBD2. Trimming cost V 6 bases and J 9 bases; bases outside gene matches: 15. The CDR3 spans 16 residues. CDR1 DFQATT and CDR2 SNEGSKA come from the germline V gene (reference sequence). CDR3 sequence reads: CSAETATSGRRGEQFF. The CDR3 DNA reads TGCAGTGCCGAGACAGCGACTAGCGGGAGAAGGGGTGAGCAGTTCTTC.

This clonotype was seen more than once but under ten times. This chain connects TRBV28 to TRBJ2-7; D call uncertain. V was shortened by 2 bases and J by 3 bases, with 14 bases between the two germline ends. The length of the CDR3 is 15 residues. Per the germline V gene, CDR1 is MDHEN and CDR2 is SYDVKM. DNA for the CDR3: TGTGCCAGCAGTTTAAGTACAGTTTCGTACTACGAGCAGTACTTC. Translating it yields CASSLSTVSYYEQYF.

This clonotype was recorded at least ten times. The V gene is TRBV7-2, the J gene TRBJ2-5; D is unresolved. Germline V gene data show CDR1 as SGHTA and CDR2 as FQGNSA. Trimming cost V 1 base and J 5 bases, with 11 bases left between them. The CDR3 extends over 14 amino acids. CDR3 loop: CASSLGLPTETQYF. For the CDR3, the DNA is TGTGCCAGCAGCTTAGGGCTCCCGACCGAGACCCAGTACTTC.

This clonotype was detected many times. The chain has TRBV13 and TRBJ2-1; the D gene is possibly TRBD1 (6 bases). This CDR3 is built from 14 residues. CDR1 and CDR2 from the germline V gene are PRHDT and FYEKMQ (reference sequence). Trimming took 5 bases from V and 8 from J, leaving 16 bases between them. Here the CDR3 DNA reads TGTGCCAGCAGCCGGGGACACCTTAGGGATGAGCAGTTCTTC. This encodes CASSRGHLRDEQFF.

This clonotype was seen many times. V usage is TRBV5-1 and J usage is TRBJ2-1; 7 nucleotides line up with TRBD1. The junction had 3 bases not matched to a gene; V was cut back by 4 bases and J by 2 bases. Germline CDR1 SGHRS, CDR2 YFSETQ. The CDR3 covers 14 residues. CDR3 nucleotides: TGCGCCAGCAGCGCCGGACAGGCCTACAATGAGCAGTTCTTC. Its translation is CASSAGQAYNEQFF.

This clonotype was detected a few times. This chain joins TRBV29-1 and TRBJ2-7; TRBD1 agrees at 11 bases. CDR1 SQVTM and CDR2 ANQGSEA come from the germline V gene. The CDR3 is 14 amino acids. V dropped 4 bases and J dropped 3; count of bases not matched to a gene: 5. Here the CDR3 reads CSVAPGTGGYEQYF. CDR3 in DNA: TGCAGCGTTGCCCCCGGGACAGGGGGCTACGAGCAGTACTTC.

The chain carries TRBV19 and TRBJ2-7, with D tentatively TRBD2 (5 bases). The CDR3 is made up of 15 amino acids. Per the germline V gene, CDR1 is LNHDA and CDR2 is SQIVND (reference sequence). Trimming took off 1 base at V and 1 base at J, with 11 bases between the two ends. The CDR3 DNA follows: TGTGCCAGTAGTATAGCGGGGAGTTGGTCCTACGAGCAGTACTTC. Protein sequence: CASSIAGSWSYEQYF.

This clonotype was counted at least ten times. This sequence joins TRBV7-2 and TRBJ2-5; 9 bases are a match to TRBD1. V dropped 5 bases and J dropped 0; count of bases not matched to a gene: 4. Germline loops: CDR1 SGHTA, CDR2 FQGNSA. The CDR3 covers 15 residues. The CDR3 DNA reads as TGTGCCAGCAGCCTACAGGGGGCGTACCAAGAGACCCAGTACTTC. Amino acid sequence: CASSLQGAYQETQYF.

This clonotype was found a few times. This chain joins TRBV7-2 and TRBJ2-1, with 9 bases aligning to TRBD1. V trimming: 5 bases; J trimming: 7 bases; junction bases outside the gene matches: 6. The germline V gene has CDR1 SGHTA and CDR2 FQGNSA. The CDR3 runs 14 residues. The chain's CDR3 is CASSRDRDGNEQFF. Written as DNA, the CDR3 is TGTGCCAGCAGCAGGGACAGGGATGGGAATGAGCAGTTCTTC.

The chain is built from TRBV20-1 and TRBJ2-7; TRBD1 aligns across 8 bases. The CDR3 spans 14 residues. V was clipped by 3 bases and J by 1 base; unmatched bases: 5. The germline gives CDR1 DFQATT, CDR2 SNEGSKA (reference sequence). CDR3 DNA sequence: TGCAGTGCTAGCGGGACAGGCGATTCCTACGAGCAGTACTTC. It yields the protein CSASGTGDSYEQYF.

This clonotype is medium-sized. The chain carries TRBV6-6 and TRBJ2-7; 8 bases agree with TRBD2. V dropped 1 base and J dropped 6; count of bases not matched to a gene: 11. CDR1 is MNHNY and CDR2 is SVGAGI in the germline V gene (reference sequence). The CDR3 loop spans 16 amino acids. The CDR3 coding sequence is TGTGCCAGCAGTTACTTCATTGCGGGGGGCGCGTTCGAGCAGTACTTC. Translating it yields CASSYFIAGGAFEQYF.

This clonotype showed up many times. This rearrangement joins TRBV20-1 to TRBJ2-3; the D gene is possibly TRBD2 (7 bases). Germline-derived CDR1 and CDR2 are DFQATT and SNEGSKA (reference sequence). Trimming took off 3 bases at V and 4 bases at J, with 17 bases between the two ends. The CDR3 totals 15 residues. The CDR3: CSARGGGSVADTQYF. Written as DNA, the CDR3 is TGCAGTGCTAGGGGGGGCGGGAGTGTCGCAGATACGCAGTATTTT.

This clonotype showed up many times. The CDR3 bases are TGCAGCGTTGAAGTCTTGGGCGGCTTAGGGGAGCAGTACTTC. It yields the protein CSVEVLGGLGEQYF. The gene calls are TRBV29-1 and TRBJ2-7; D call uncertain. The V gene lost 1 base and the J gene lost 7 bases, with 17 bases spanning the gap. The length of the CDR3 is 14 residues. Germline V gene lookup returns CDR1 SQVTM and CDR2 ANQGSEA.

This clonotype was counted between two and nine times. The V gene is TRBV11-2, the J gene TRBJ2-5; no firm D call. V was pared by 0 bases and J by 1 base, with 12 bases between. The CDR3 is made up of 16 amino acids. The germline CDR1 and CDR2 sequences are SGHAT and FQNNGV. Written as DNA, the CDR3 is TGTGCCAGCAGCTTAGATGGGGAATCCTTCCAAGAGACCCAGTACTTC. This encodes CASSLDGESFQETQYF.

In nucleotides, the CDR3 is TGCGCCAGCAGCTTGGATGGGACAGGTGATAATGAAAAACTGTTTTTT. This encodes CASSLDGTGDNEKLFF. V gene TRBV5-1 combines with J gene TRBJ1-4, with 8 positions matching TRBD1. The CDR3 runs to 16 residues. Germline V lookup: CDR1 SGHRS, CDR2 YFSETQ. The V gene end was trimmed by 0 bases and the J gene end by 4 bases; junction bases not matched to a gene: 5.

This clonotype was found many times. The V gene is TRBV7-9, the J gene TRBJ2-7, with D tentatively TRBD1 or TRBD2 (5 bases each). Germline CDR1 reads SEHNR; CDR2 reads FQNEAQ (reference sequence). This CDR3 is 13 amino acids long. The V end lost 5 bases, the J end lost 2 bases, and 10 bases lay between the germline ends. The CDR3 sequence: CASSRDPAYEQYF. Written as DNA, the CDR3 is TGTGCCAGCAGCCGGGACCCCGCCTACGAGCAGTACTTC.

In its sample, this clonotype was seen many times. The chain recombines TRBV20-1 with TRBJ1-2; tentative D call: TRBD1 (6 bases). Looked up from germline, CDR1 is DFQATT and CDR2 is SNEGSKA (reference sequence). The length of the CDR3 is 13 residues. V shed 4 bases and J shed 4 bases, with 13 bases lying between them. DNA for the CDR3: TGCAGTGCTACCCCATGGACAGCCTATGGCTACACCTTC. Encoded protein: CSATPWTAYGYTF.

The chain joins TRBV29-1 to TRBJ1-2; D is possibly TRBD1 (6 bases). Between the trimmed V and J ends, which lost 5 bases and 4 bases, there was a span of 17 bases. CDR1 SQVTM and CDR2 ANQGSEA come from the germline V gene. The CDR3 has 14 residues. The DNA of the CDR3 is TGCAGCGTTCAACAGGGCTCACTTGGCTATGGCTACACCTTC. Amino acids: CSVQQGSLGYGYTF.

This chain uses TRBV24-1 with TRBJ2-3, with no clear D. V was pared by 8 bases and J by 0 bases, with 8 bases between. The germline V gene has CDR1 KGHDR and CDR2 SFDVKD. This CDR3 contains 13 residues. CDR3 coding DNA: TGTGCCACCACCTCTGGCAGCACAGATACGCAGTATTTT. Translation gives CATTSGSTDTQYF.

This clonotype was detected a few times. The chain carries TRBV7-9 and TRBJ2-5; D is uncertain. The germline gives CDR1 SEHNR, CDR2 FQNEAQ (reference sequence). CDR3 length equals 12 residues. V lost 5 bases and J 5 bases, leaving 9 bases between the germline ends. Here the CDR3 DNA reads TGTGCCAGCAGCCAGATGGGGGAGACCCAGTACTTC. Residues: CASSQMGETQYF.

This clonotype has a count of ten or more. CDR3 sequence: CASSGGLVGNEQFF. As DNA, the CDR3 is TGTGCCAGCTCCGGGGGGCTGGTAGGCAATGAGCAGTTCTTC. The genes are TRBV19 and TRBJ2-1; D might be TRBD2 (7 bases). V lost 9 bases and J lost 6, with 18 bases in between. Germline-derived CDR1 and CDR2 are LNHDA and SQIVND (reference sequence). The CDR3 is made up of 14 amino acids.